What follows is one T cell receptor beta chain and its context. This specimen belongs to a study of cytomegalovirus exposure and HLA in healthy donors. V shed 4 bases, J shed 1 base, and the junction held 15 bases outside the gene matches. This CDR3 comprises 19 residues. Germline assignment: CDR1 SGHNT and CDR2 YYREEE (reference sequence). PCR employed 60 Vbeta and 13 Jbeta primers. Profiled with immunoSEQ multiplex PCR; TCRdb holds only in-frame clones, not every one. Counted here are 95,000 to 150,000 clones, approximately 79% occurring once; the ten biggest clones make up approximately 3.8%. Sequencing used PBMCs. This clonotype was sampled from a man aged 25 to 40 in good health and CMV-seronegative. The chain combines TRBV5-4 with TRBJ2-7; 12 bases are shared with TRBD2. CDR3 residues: CASSPRGASGGAGSYEQYF. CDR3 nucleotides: TGTGCCAGCAGCCCCCGCGGCGCTAGCGGGGGGGCCGGGTCCTACGAGCAGTACTTC.